This T cell receptor (beta chain) was captured in a study of T cell responses to AZD1222 COVID-19 vaccine. With respect to this clone: Its target is not known.

Sequencing used immunoSEQ multiplex PCR; TCRdb keeps in-frame clones, though not all of them. The data show 150,000 to 200,000 clones, with roughly 90% seen just once and 2.6% held by the top ten. Study-wide results and limits: Most donors were white British and more were female, and clonal diversity was possibly underestimated.

Specimen: peripheral blood, collected on day 0 of AZD1222 vaccination. This sequence originates from an adult in good health.

CDR3 in amino acids: CASSRPGPPSGGYGYTF. CDR3 DNA sequence: TGTGCCAGCAGCCGTCCGGGACCCCCCAGCGGAGGTTATGGCTACACCTTC. The chain carries TRBV14 and TRBJ1-2; possibly TRBD1 for D (5 bases). V lost 4 bases to trimming and J lost 5 bases, with 23 bases between them. The CDR3 has 17 amino acids. The germline gives CDR1 SGHDN, CDR2 FVKESK.